The rows below give T cell receptor beta chains drawn from one sample of a study of beta chain features in type 1 diabetes. The protocol was immunoSEQ multiplex PCR, while the TCRdb copy is restricted to in-frame clones and leaves out a portion. Of approximately 140,000 clones in the sample, roughly 48% were seen once. The sample comprised Tregs from blood. These receptors originate from a young man in good health. Each CDR3 is given with its conserved first and last residue. A D gene is named only where the DNA matches it firmly. A row's size may be missing; if present it is once, few, many or a size class.

TRBV10-2	NA	TRBD2	TRBJ2-7	TGCGCCAGCAGTGATTTACTAGCGCTCTACGAGCAGTACTTC	CASSDLLALYEQYF
TRBV19	once	NA	TRBJ1-5	TGTGCCAGTAGTATCCGGAGAACAATCTTAGATCAGCCCCAGCATTTT	CASSIRRTILDQPQHF
TRBV7-9	few	TRBD1	TRBJ2-5	TGTGCCAGCAGGCGACAGGGCCAAGAGACCCAGTACTTC	CASRRQGQETQYF
TRBV7-3	NA	TRBD1	TRBJ2-2	TGTGCCAGCAGCTTACTCGGACAGGGCAGCACCGGGGAGCTGTTTTTT	CASSLLGQGSTGELFF
TRBV2	NA	NA	TRBJ2-1	TGTGCCAGCAGTGAAGGTCGGGTCCATGAGCAGTTCTTC	CASSEGRVHEQFF
TRBV7-8	NA	NA	TRBJ2-7	TGTGCCAGCAGCTTCCTTACCTACGAGCAGTACTTC	CASSFLTYEQYF
TRBV28	NA	NA	TRBJ1-5	TGTGCCAGCATCCACAGGAACAATCAGCCCCAGCATTTT	CASIHRNNQPQHF
TRBV5-6	NA	NA	TRBJ2-1	TGTGCCAGCAGCCCCCGACTCGGGAGAAGGTCCTACAATGAGCAGTTCTTC	CASSPRLGRRSYNEQFF
TRBV30	NA	NA	TRBJ2-3	TGTGCCTGGAGTGTCTTTTTAGGAGGATTTGTAGATACGCAGTATTTT	CAWSVFLGGFVDTQYF
TRBV7-9	NA	NA	TRBJ2-2	TGTGCCAGCAGCTTAGAGGGGTCCGGGGAGCTGTTTTTT	CASSLEGSGELFF
TRBV10-3	NA	NA	TRBJ2-7	TGTGCCATCAGCGCGACAGGAGTGAGGTCCTACGAGCAGTACTTC	CAISATGVRSYEQYF
TRBV7-6	NA	NA	TRBJ2-2	TGTGCCAGCAGCTCACTAGACACCGGGGAGCTGTTTTTT	CASSSLDTGELFF
TRBV5-1	once	TRBD1	TRBJ2-3	TGCGCCAGCAGTAACCCGAGACAGGGGCTCTCAGATACGCAGTATTTT	CASSNPRQGLSDTQYF
TRBV6-6	few	NA	TRBJ2-1	TGTGCCAGCAGTTATCGTACAGAGGAGCAGTTCTTC	CASSYRTEEQFF
TRBV7-2	NA	TRBD1	TRBJ2-7	TGTGCCAGCAGCCCAGACAGGGGCTACGAGCAGTACTTC	CASSPDRGYEQYF
TRBV9	few	TRBD1	TRBJ1-2	TGTGCCAGCAGCGGCCGACAGGGACTCCTTTATGGCTACACCTTC	CASSGRQGLLYGYTF